The present T cell receptor beta chain was sequenced within a study of beta chain features in type 1 diabetes. Study conclusions and caveats: The study found fewer insertions and more deletions at VDJ junctions in type 1 diabetes patients.

Post-sort purity exceeded 98% for all sorted populations. The isolated RNA, all of it, was reverse transcribed, so expressed TCRB transcripts were what got sequenced. Naive, central memory and regulatory T cell samples averaged around 3.8 million reads. Produced via immunoSEQ multiplex PCR; TCRdb's table is partial and in-frame only. The sample lists hundreds of thousands of clones; 11% were seen once. Notes on this clone: The antigen is undetermined.

With V trimmed by 2 bases and J by 4 bases, 2 bases remained unmatched. Germline V gene lookup returns CDR1 MDHEN and CDR2 SYDVKM. This CDR3 spans 15 amino acids. This chain connects TRBV28 to TRBJ2-3; 11 bases fit TRBD1. Sequencing was performed on naive CD4+ T cells from blood. The receptor comes from a woman aged 30 to 39 in good health. DNA for the CDR3: TGTGCCAGCAGTTTAGGACAGGGGGCCCCAGATACGCAGTATTTT. Amino acids: CASSLGQGAPDTQYF.